This TCR beta chain originates from a study of shared clonotypes between healthy human individuals. It was CD45RO-negative cells, positively selected for CCR7, that made up naive CD8 cells, with terminally differentiated effector memory CD45RA+ cells excluded. The CDR3 extends over 14 amino acids. Trimming pared 4 bases from V and 1 base from J, leaving 11 bases between. Germline CDR1 and CDR2: MGHRA and YSYEKL. About this clone: Its target is unknown. In the same sample, other DNA sequences code for this CDR3.

General study points: Among non-shared clonotypes, generation probabilities were lower than among those shared by all four donors.

Only in-frame clones appear in the TCRdb table, and some are missing; sequencing was by immunoSEQ multiplex PCR. The repertoire holds about 2 million clones, with about 95% as singletons. Specimen: naive CD8+ T cells sorted from blood. This chain joins TRBV4-1 and TRBJ2-7; D may correspond to TRBD1 or TRBD2 (6 bases each). The receptor's source is a man between 18 and 35 years old in good health. The CDR3 reads CASSPLGGSYEQYF. The CDR3 region has the DNA TGCGCCAGCAGCCCTCTAGGGGGGTCCTACGAGCAGTACTTC.